Given below is one T cell receptor beta chain in context. Its antigen target is currently unknown. Qualities for individual bases were not recorded, and no much larger clone is one base off. The data are from a study of shared clonotypes between healthy human individuals (dated by TCRdb to 2018 to 2020). A note on the overall study: A few men and two women, aged 18 to 49 years, made up the cohort. Blood TCR repertoires of about 5 healthy adults were deeply sequenced to estimate repertoire size and the extent of clonotype sharing between individuals. Between about 0.8 and 8.9 billion PBMCs per donor were obtained by leukapheresis. Per donor, three plates each were used for CD4 naive and CD4 memory, two for CD8 naive, and one for CD8 memory. Libraries were prepared and TCR repertoires were sequenced by different laboratories using diverse techniques, in order to increase sequencing depth and limit assay-specific biases. Results and caveats for the whole study, not just this receptor: Even with the large sequencing depth, rarefaction of the sorted-subset datasets indicated that sequencing was incomplete. Compared with non-shared clonotypes, the clonotypes found in all four sorted-subset donors had higher generation probabilities. Pairwise subsampling led to the expectation that sequencing depth would affect the degree of clonotype sharing among donors. Sampling was restricted to blood, and TCR repertoires in tissue are likely to differ from TCR repertoires in blood. Because the study included a small number of donors, the genetic and exposure-history diversity represented was limited. Estimated clonotype richness was generally larger for naive than for memory subsets. Sharing across several donors was observed for approximately 5% of naive CD4, 3.5% of naive CD8, about 2.5% of memory CD4, and about 0.39% of memory CD8 clonotypes.

TCR CDR3 regions were amplified from genomic DNA by multiplex PCR using the deep immunoSEQ assay. Genomic DNA extracted from each cell subset was distributed evenly over all wells of several immunoSEQ 96-well plates, and each plate served as one replicate. For sorted subsets, around 200 ng genomic DNA, equal to 25,000 to 35,000 T cell genomes, was loaded into each replicate PCR. Purified libraries were measured with a Qubit 3.0 fluorometer, size-checked on a Bioanalyzer 2100, and measured again with the KAPA Library Quantification kit. Every immunoSEQ 96-well plate was sequenced on a separate single-read 150-cycle Illumina NextSeq 550 flow cell. The authors' analysis ran thus. Because the immunoSEQ output held only junctional sequences and lacked quality scores, the filtering could not match the filtering applied to full-length reads. To assign V/J genes and CDR3, sequences were annotated against IMGT germline references using PyIR, a Python wrapper for IgBLAST v1.9. Reads were filtered out if the reads had weak V/J assignments (E-value above 1e-6), no CDR3, stop codons, out-of-frame junctions, or ambiguous translated residues. V3J clonotypes were defined by identical inferred V gene, J gene, and CDR3 amino acid sequence. Percentage overlap between repertoires was calculated by dividing the number of shared unique clonotypes by the size of the smaller repertoire. Repertoire richness was assessed with RTK rarefaction, the Chao1 estimator, and Recon v2.1 estimates of unobserved clonotypes. For all TCRbeta clonotypes obtained by the gDNA method from several donors, generation probabilities were computed with OLGA. TCRdb limited this immuneACCESS table to in-frame rearrangements with V and J called. A share of clones is missing; checked studies link under half to unresolved V genes, and the rest is unexplained. V and J calls and clone size are given by that table; D and trimming were obtained from the DNA. The sample contains 1.6 million or so clones, around 97% of them found a single time. 1.2% of the sample comes from the top ten.

Trimming removed 7 bases from V and 3 bases from J, leaving 9 bases between the germline ends. From the cysteine through the phenylalanine, the CDR3 covers 11 amino acids. Solely the CDR3 DNA is kept, with 33 bases framed from the first base. Via the germline V gene (reference sequence), CDR1 is DFQATT and CDR2 SNEGSKA. The donors were healthy, HIV-negative adults who had no recently reported acute infections or vaccinations. Every donor was a Caucasian adult living in Nashville, Tennessee, USA. CD4+ T cells were enriched by magnetic negative selection; naive cells were then positively selected on CD45RA, and the negative fraction formed the memory subset. Blood was collected by leukapheresis, and PBMCs were isolated by Ficoll-Histopaque density gradient centrifugation and then cryopreserved in liquid nitrogen vapor phase. Purity and quantity of every magnetically sorted T cell population were checked by analytical flow cytometry. Genomic DNA was isolated from each sorted fraction and quantified by UV absorbance on a Nanodrop 2000c.

Sequencing was performed on naive CD4+ T cells sorted from blood. Per the publication, the cell subset or site label means: CD45RA+ positively selected. The TCR originated in a man aged 30 to 45 in good health. This receptor chain uses TRBV20-1 and TRBJ2-5, with no reliable assignment of the D segment. DNA sequence: TGCAGTGTTCGGCCTGAAGAGACCCAGTACTTC. Its product reads: CSVRPEETQYF.